This T cell receptor (beta chain) was obtained from a study of T cell repertoires in cytomegalovirus infection. In the study overall: Both recently identified HLA-C-restricted and well-studied HLA-B-restricted CMV epitopes were used in the study. It can be stated that public TCR beta signatures indicated CMV infection as well as a matching HLA type.

TCRdb itself ran the reads through MiXCR, one entry per CDR3 protein. The sample holds hundreds of thousands of distinct CDR3 sequences, under 35% seen once. CDR1 and CDR2 from the germline V gene are SEHNR and FQNEAQ (reference sequence). V lost 5 bases to trimming and J lost 4 bases, with 5 bases between them. The CDR3 loop spans 11 amino acids. With regard to this clonotype: Its antigen is not identified.

Overall study findings and caveats: It was HLA-C-restricted CMV-specific TCR beta clonotypes that dominated the response ex vivo. Of the TCR beta families, the public ones yielded a cumulative frequency that identified carriers of CMV plus the relevant HLA.

The receptor's source is a human donor in good health (CMV status not recorded). Some clones in this sample may be carry-over from other donors' samples. J is TRBJ1-2 and V is TRBV7-9, with D unresolved. This material consisted of cultured PBMCs, taken from culture after CMV antigen stimulation. CDR3 bases: TGTGCCAGCAGCAATGGCTATGGCTACACCTTC. Translating gives CASSNGYGYTF.